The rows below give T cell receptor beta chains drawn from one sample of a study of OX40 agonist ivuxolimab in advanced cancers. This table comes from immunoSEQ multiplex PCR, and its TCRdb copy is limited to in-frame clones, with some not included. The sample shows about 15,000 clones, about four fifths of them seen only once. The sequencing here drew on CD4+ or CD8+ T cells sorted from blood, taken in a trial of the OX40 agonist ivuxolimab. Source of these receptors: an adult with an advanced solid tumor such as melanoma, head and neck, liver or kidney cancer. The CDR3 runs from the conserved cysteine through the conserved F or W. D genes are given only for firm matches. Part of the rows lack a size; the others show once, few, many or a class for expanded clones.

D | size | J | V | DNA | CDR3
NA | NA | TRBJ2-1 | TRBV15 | TGTGCCACCAGCAGAGGACAGCCGACAGACCAGTTCTTC | CATSRGQPTDQFF
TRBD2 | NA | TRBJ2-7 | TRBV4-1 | TGCGCCAGCAGCCAAGACGGACTAGCGGGGGGGTACGAGCAGTACTTC | CASSQDGLAGGYEQYF
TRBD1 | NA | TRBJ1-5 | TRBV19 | TGTGCCAGTAGTGCCGGGACAGGGGGCCTTCAGCCCCAGCATTTT | CASSAGTGGLQPQHF
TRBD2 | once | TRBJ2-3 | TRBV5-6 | TGTGCCAGCAGCTTGGGCGGGGGAAGCACAGATACGCAGTATTTT | CASSLGGGSTDTQYF
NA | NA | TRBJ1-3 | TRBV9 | TGTGCCAGCAGTTCGGGAAACACCATATATTTT | CASSSGNTIYF
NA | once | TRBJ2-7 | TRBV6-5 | TGTGCCAGCAGTTATCGCCAGTCCCACGAGCAGTACTTC | CASSYRQSHEQYF
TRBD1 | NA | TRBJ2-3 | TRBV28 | TGTGCCAGCAGTTTACCCGAACAGGGGACAGATACGCAGTATTTT | CASSLPEQGTDTQYF
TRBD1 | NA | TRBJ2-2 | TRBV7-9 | TGTGCCAGCAGCTTAGCAGGACAGGGGGCCGGGGAGCTGTTTTTT | CASSLAGQGAGELFF
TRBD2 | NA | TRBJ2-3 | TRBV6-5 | TGTGCCAGCAGTTATGGGCTAGCGGGTCGCACAGATACGCAGTATTTT | CASSYGLAGRTDTQYF
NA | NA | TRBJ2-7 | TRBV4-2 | TGTGCCAGCAGCCAAGCAACCGTCCCGGACTCGGTATACGAGCAGTACTTC | CASSQATVPDSVYEQYF
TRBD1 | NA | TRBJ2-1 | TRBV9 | TGTGCCAGCAGCGGACAGGGGTACGACAATGAGCAGTTCTTC | CASSGQGYDNEQFF
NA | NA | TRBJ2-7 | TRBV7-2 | TGTGCCAGCAGCATAACAAGCCACACCTACGAGCAGTACTTC | CASSITSHTYEQYF
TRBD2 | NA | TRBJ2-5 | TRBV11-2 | TGTGCCAGCAGCCCCCCCTGGCGGGGGGAAGAGACCCAGTACTTC | CASSPPWRGEETQYF
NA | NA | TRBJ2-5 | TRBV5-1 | TGCGCCAGCAGCTTGGCCGATATTCAGTTCGAGACCCAGTACTTC | CASSLADIQFETQYF
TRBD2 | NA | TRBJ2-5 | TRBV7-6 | TGTGCCAGCAGGGGCGGGAGGGAGACCCAGTACTTC | CASRGGRETQYF
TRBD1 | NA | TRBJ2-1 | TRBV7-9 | TGTGCCAGCAGCTTAGGACAGGGGGCAATCAATGAGCAGTTCTTC | CASSLGQGAINEQFF
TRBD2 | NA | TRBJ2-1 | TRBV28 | TGTGCCAGCAGTTTAAGGCTAGCGGACAATGAGCAGTTCTTC | CASSLRLADNEQFF
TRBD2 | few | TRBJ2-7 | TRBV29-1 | TGCAGCGTGGGGAGCGGGAGGGCCTTCGGATACGAGCAGTACTTC | CSVGSGRAFGYEQYF
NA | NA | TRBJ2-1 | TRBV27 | TGTGCCAGCGGATCGTCCTACAATGAGCAGTTCTTC | CASGSSYNEQFF
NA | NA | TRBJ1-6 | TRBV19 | TGTGCCAGTAGTGCGGACGGCGTGGGTAATTCACCCCTCCACTTT | CASSADGVGNSPLHF
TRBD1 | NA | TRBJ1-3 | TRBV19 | TGTGCCAGTAGTACCCTCCCGGGACAGGGAAGAGGAAACACCATATATTTT | CASSTLPGQGRGNTIYF
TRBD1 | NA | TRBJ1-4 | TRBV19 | TGTGCCAGTACCGCGGACAGGGTGGATGAAAAACTGTTTTTT | CASTADRVDEKLFF
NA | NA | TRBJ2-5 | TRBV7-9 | TGTGCCAGCAGCTCAGAGTGGGAGACCCAGTACTTC | CASSSEWETQYF
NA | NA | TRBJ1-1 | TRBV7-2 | TGTGCCAGCAGCCCCTTAATCGACAGTGCTGAAGCTTTCTTT | CASSPLIDSAEAFF
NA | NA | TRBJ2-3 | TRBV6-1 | TGTGCCAGCAGTGAGTTGGGGTGGTTGGGGTCAGATACGCAGTATTTT | CASSELGWLGSDTQYF
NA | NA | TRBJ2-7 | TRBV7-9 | TGTGCCAGCACCTATGGGGGAACCTACGAGCAGTACTTC | CASTYGGTYEQYF
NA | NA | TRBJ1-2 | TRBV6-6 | TGTGCCAGCGGTTACTTCGGAGCCGGTCCCTATGGCTACACCTTC | CASGYFGAGPYGYTF
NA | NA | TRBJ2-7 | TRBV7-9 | TGTGCCAGCAGGAATAGGGGTACCGAGCAGTACTTC | CASRNRGTEQYF
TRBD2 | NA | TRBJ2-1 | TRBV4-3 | TGCGCCAGCAGGCCAGCGGGAGGGTATGAGCAGTTCTTC | CASRPAGGYEQFF
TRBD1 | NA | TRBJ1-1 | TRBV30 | TGTGCCTGGAAATACTCCCCAGGGGGCGGCATGAACACTGAAGCTTTCTTT | CAWKYSPGGGMNTEAFF
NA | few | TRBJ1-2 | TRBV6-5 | TGTGCCAGCAGTTACGCATCAGGGGTCGGCTACACCTTC | CASSYASGVGYTF
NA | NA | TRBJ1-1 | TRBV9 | TGTGCCAGCAGCGTAGTGGTGGACCCCGAAGCTTTCTTT | CASSVVVDPEAFF
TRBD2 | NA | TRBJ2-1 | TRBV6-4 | TGTGCCAGCAGTGAAGGACTAGCGAGCAATGAGCAGTTCTTC | CASSEGLASNEQFF
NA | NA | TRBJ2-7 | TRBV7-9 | TGTGCCAGCAGCCTACGGGCCCAGGGATACTACGAGCAGTACTTC | CASSLRAQGYYEQYF
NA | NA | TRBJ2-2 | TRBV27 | TGTGCCAGCAGTATAGACGGCTCGAACACCGGGGAGCTGTTTTTT | CASSIDGSNTGELFF
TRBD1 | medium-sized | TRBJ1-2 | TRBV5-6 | TGTGCCAGCAGCGGAACAGGGGGCGAGTGGTATGGCTACACCTTC | CASSGTGGEWYGYTF
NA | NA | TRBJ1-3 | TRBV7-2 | TGTGCCAGCAGCTTAGCCCCCTTTCCAACCATATATTTT | CASSLAPFPTIYF
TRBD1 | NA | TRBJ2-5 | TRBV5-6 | TGTGCCAGCAGCCGGACAGGGGGCAGGGAGACCCAGTACTTC | CASSRTGGRETQYF
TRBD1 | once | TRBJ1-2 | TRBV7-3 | TGTGCCAGCAGCGGGGACCGGGACAGACTCTATGGCTACACCTTC | CASSGDRDRLYGYTF
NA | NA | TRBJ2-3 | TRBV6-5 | TGTGCCAGCAGTTACTCTTCGGGGGCAGATACGCAGTATTTT | CASSYSSGADTQYF
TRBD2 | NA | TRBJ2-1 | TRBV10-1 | TGCGCCAGCAGTGAGTCCCTAGCGGGGGAATCCTCCCGGTCCTACAATGAGCAGTTCTTC | CASSESLAGESSRSYNEQFF
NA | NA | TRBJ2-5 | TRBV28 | TGTGCCAGCAGTTTATCTTGGGCTAACCTCGGGGAGACCCAGTACTTC | CASSLSWANLGETQYF
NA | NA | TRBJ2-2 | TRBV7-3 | TGTGCCAGCAGCCCCCTCGTCGGGAGCAGAACCGGGGAGCTGTTTTTT | CASSPLVGSRTGELFF
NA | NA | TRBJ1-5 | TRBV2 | TGTGCCAGCAGGGCCGGGACAAGGTACCAGCCCCAGCATTTT | CASRAGTRYQPQHF
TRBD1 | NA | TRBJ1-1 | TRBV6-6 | TGTGCCAGCAGCCAGCTCCGACAGGGTCAGGGAACTTTCTTT | CASSQLRQGQGTFF
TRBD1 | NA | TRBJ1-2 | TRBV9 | TGTGCCAGCAGTGATGCCAGGGGGAACAAGGACTATGGCTACACCTTC | CASSDARGNKDYGYTF
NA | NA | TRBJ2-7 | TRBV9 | TGTGCCAGCAGCCCTCGGGACCAATACGAGCAGTACTTC | CASSPRDQYEQYF
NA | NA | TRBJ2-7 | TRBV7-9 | TGTGCCAGCAGCCCCGGCGGCAGATCGAGGCAGTACTTC | CASSPGGRSRQYF
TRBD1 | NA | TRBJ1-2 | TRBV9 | TGTGCCAGCAGCCAGGGGGGGAACTATGGCTACACCTTC | CASSQGGNYGYTF